Listed below are T cell receptor beta chains from one sample, sequenced in a study of T cell repertoires in cytomegalovirus infection. MiXCR, applied by TCRdb to the reads, yields one record per CDR3 protein. This table has about 600,000 distinct CDR3 sequences, approximately 24% appearing once. What was sequenced was CD8+ T cells from PBMCs. The receptors originated from a human donor in good health (CMV status not recorded). Some clones in this sample may be carry-over from other donors' samples. CDR3s include the opening cysteine and the closing phenylalanine or tryptophan. D genes are given only for firm matches. Clone size, where shown, is once, few, many, or a class for clones that have expanded.

clone size: .; V gene: TRBV15; D gene: TRBD1; J gene: TRBJ1-2; CDR3 DNA: TGTGCCACCAGCAGAGATCTTTTGGGCAGGGGGCATCGTGGCTACACCTTC; CDR3 protein: CATSRDLLGRGHRGYTF
clone size: .; V gene: TRBV19; D gene: .; J gene: TRBJ2-2; CDR3 DNA: TGTGCCAGCCTCGGCAGACCAAACACCGGGGAGCTGTTTTTT; CDR3 protein: CASLGRPNTGELFF
clone size: many; V gene: TRBV28; D gene: .; J gene: TRBJ1-5; CDR3 DNA: TGTGCCAGCAGTTTAGGGGCAGATCTCCAGCCCCAGCATTTT; CDR3 protein: CASSLGADLQPQHF
clone size: .; V gene: TRBV20-1; D gene: TRBD1; J gene: TRBJ1-3; CDR3 DNA: TGCAGTGCTAGGAGCCAGGGGGATAGAAACACCATATATTTT; CDR3 protein: CSARSQGDRNTIYF
clone size: few; V gene: TRBV7-2; D gene: .; J gene: TRBJ2-1; CDR3 DNA: TGTGCCAGCAGCTCAGGGGGGCATCCCTACAATGAGCAGTTCTTC; CDR3 protein: CASSSGGHPYNEQFF
clone size: many; V gene: TRBV7-9; D gene: TRBD2; J gene: TRBJ2-5; CDR3 DNA: TGTGCCAGCAGGTCCCCTAGCGGACAAGAGACCCAGTACTTC; CDR3 protein: CASRSPSGQETQYF
clone size: .; V gene: TRBV6-2/TRBV6-3; D gene: .; J gene: TRBJ2-1; CDR3 DNA: TGTGCCAGCAGTTACTTGCACTTTCAGAGCTCCTACAATGAGCAGTTCTTC; CDR3 protein: CASSYLHFQSSYNEQFF
clone size: .; V gene: TRBV14; D gene: TRBD1; J gene: TRBJ1-6; CDR3 DNA: TGTGCCAGCAGCCACCGGGACAGTAATTCACCCCTCCACTTT; CDR3 protein: CASSHRDSNSPLHF
clone size: .; V gene: TRBV28; D gene: .; J gene: TRBJ2-2; CDR3 DNA: TGTGCCAGCAGTCCGCACTCTGGGGTGACGGGGGAGCTGTTTTTT; CDR3 protein: CASSPHSGVTGELFF
clone size: few; V gene: TRBV7-3; D gene: .; J gene: TRBJ2-3; CDR3 DNA: TGTGCCAGCAGCTCCTCGGGGAGAAGCACAGATACGCAGTATTTT; CDR3 protein: CASSSSGRSTDTQYF
clone size: .; V gene: TRBV6-5; D gene: TRBD2; J gene: TRBJ2-1; CDR3 DNA: TGTGCCAGCAGTTACGGGCAGCGGGGGGGATACAATGAGCAGTTCTTC; CDR3 protein: CASSYGQRGGYNEQFF
clone size: many; V gene: TRBV5-5; D gene: .; J gene: TRBJ2-7; CDR3 DNA: TGTGCCAGCGGGGAGGAGAGCTCCTACGAGCAGTACTTC; CDR3 protein: CASGEESSYEQYF
clone size: few; V gene: TRBV12-5; D gene: .; J gene: TRBJ1-1; CDR3 DNA: TGTGCTAGTGGTTTAGGGGCTGGGACTGAAGCTTTCTTT; CDR3 protein: CASGLGAGTEAFF
clone size: .; V gene: TRBV11-2; D gene: TRBD1; J gene: TRBJ1-1; CDR3 DNA: TGTGCCAGCAGCTTATGGGACAGGGGCCGGAACACTGAAGCTTTCTTT; CDR3 protein: CASSLWDRGRNTEAFF
clone size: .; V gene: TRBV6-2/TRBV6-3; D gene: TRBD1; J gene: TRBJ2-7; CDR3 DNA: TGTGCCAGCAGTTACTCGAAGGACAGGGGATACTACGAGCAGTACTTC; CDR3 protein: CASSYSKDRGYYEQYF
clone size: .; V gene: TRBV6-5; D gene: .; J gene: TRBJ2-7; CDR3 DNA: TGTGCCAGCAGTTCGGACCTCCGGACCTCCCCCACCTACGAGCAGTACTTC; CDR3 protein: CASSSDLRTSPTYEQYF
clone size: .; V gene: TRBV29-1; D gene: .; J gene: TRBJ1-1; CDR3 DNA: TGCAGCGTTGAAGCCGGGAAAGCTGAAGCTTTCTTT; CDR3 protein: CSVEAGKAEAFF
clone size: many; V gene: TRBV19; D gene: .; J gene: TRBJ1-1; CDR3 DNA: TGTGCCAGTAGTATCGGAGGTTTGAACACTGAAGCTTTCTTT; CDR3 protein: CASSIGGLNTEAFF
clone size: .; V gene: TRBV7-8; D gene: TRBD2; J gene: TRBJ2-3; CDR3 DNA: TGTGCCAGCAGCTTACCCGCGAGGACTAGCGGGGGCCATAGCACAGATACGCAGTATTTT; CDR3 protein: CASSLPARTSGGHSTDTQYF
clone size: many; V gene: TRBV2; D gene: TRBD1; J gene: TRBJ2-2; CDR3 DNA: TGTGCCAGCACAGGGGGCAGTTACACCGGGGAGCTGTTTTTT; CDR3 protein: CASTGGSYTGELFF
clone size: .; V gene: TRBV28; D gene: .; J gene: TRBJ1-6; CDR3 DNA: TGTGCCAGCAGTTTATGGGGGCACGCTACTTCACCCCTCCACTTT; CDR3 protein: CASSLWGHATSPLHF
clone size: few; V gene: TRBV5-6; D gene: .; J gene: TRBJ2-3; CDR3 DNA: TGTGCCAGCAGCTTCATAGCGGAGATCACAGATACGCAGTATTTT; CDR3 protein: CASSFIAEITDTQYF
clone size: few; V gene: TRBV29-1; D gene: .; J gene: TRBJ2-5; CDR3 DNA: TGCAGCGTTGAGGATACTTCCCGGGATACCAAAGAGACCCAGTACTTC; CDR3 protein: CSVEDTSRDTKETQYF
clone size: once; V gene: TRBV7-6; D gene: .; J gene: TRBJ2-2; CDR3 DNA: TGTGCCAGCAGCCTGGGGACGTCCGGGGAGCCGTTTTTT; CDR3 protein: CASSLGTSGEPFF
clone size: few; V gene: TRBV5-6; D gene: .; J gene: TRBJ2-7; CDR3 DNA: TGTGCCAGCAGTAAGGTGGCATTTCACGAGCAGTACTTC; CDR3 protein: CASSKVAFHEQYF
clone size: .; V gene: TRBV20-1; D gene: TRBD1; J gene: TRBJ1-1; CDR3 DNA: TGCAGTGCTAGAGGCAGGGGGCATGGGAGTGGGGCTTTCTTT; CDR3 protein: CSARGRGHGSGAFF
clone size: many; V gene: TRBV7-6; D gene: TRBD1; J gene: TRBJ2-7; CDR3 DNA: TGTGCCAGCAGCTCAAGTACTTCCGGGACAGGGAGCTCCTACGAGCAGTACTTC; CDR3 protein: CASSSSTSGTGSSYEQYF
clone size: few; V gene: TRBV2; D gene: TRBD1; J gene: TRBJ2-2; CDR3 DNA: TGTGCCAGCAGTGTAACCCCGGACAGGGCCACCGGGGAGCTGTTTTTT; CDR3 protein: CASSVTPDRATGELFF
clone size: .; V gene: TRBV20-1; D gene: TRBD2; J gene: TRBJ2-1; CDR3 DNA: TGCAGTGCTACTAGCGGGGGGGCCTACTACAATGAGCAGTTCTTC; CDR3 protein: CSATSGGAYYNEQFF
clone size: .; V gene: TRBV7-9; D gene: TRBD1; J gene: TRBJ1-2; CDR3 DNA: TGTGCCAGCAGCTTAGGGGACAGCCAGCACTATGGCTACACCTTC; CDR3 protein: CASSLGDSQHYGYTF
clone size: .; V gene: TRBV6-5; D gene: TRBD1; J gene: TRBJ2-4; CDR3 DNA: TGTGCCAGCAGTGTTGGGGGACAGGGGAAAAACATTCAGTACTTC; CDR3 protein: CASSVGGQGKNIQYF
clone size: many; V gene: TRBV7-2; D gene: TRBD1; J gene: TRBJ1-5; CDR3 DNA: TGTGCCAGCAGCTTACACCGGGACAGCCTACATCAGCCCCAGCATTTT; CDR3 protein: CASSLHRDSLHQPQHF
clone size: many; V gene: TRBV28; D gene: .; J gene: TRBJ1-4; CDR3 DNA: TGTGCCAGCAGTTCCTCCTATAGTCCGGGACGGGATAACTCAACTAATGAAAAACTGTTTTTT; CDR3 protein: CASSSSYSPGRDNSTNEKLFF
clone size: once; V gene: TRBV7-6; D gene: .; J gene: TRBJ2-7; CDR3 DNA: TGTGCCAGCAGCGGGATCTATTACGAGCAGTACTTC; CDR3 protein: CASSGIYYEQYF
clone size: .; V gene: TRBV12-3/TRBV12-4; D gene: .; J gene: TRBJ2-4; CDR3 DNA: TGTGCCAGCAGTTCCCTAGCTTTGGCCAAAAACATTCAGTACTTC; CDR3 protein: CASSSLALAKNIQYF
clone size: .; V gene: TRBV27; D gene: .; J gene: TRBJ2-7; CDR3 DNA: TGTGCCAGCAGTGACGAGGGGAGGTCCTACGAGCAGTACTTC; CDR3 protein: CASSDEGRSYEQYF
clone size: many; V gene: TRBV7-9; D gene: .; J gene: TRBJ1-1; CDR3 DNA: TGTGCCAGCAGCTCCGGGACGGGCCTGAACACTGAAGCTTTCTTT; CDR3 protein: CASSSGTGLNTEAFF
clone size: .; V gene: TRBV20-1; D gene: .; J gene: TRBJ1-2; CDR3 DNA: TGCAGTGCGGGTATAGGGTTCGGACGTGGCTACACCTTC; CDR3 protein: CSAGIGFGRGYTF
clone size: many; V gene: TRBV12-3/TRBV12-4; D gene: .; J gene: TRBJ1-1; CDR3 DNA: TGTGCCAGCAGTGACAGCGGGACTGAAGCTTTCTTT; CDR3 protein: CASSDSGTEAFF
clone size: .; V gene: TRBV28; D gene: TRBD1; J gene: TRBJ1-6; CDR3 DNA: TGTTCCAGCAGTCCCCGGGACAGGCTTAATTCACCCCTCCACTTT; CDR3 protein: CSSSPRDRLNSPLHF
clone size: few; V gene: TRBV14; D gene: TRBD2; J gene: TRBJ2-1; CDR3 DNA: TGTGCCAGCAGCCATCTTACTAGCGGGGGGGCGGCCTACAATGAGCAGTTCTTC; CDR3 protein: CASSHLTSGGAAYNEQFF
clone size: few; V gene: TRBV4-3; D gene: .; J gene: TRBJ1-6; CDR3 DNA: TGCGCCAGCAGCCAAGATAACGTTGATAGTAATTCACCCCTCCACTTT; CDR3 protein: CASSQDNVDSNSPLHF
clone size: few; V gene: TRBV29-1; D gene: TRBD2; J gene: TRBJ2-1; CDR3 DNA: TGCACACATAGCGGGGGGGCCGGTGAGCAGTTCTTC; CDR3 protein: CTHSGGAGEQFF